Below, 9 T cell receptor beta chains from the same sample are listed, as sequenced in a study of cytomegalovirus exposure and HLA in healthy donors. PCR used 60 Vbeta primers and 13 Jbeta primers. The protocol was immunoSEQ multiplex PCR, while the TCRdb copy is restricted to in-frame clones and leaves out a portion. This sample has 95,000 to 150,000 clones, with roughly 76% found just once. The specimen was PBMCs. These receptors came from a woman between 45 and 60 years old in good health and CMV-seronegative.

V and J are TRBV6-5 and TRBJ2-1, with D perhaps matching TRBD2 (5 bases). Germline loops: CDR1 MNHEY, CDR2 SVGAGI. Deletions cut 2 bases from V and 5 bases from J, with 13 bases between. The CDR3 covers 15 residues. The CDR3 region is CASSYLRGLNNEQFF. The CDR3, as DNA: TGTGCCAGCAGTTACCTCCGGGGTCTCAACAATGAGCAGTTCTTC.

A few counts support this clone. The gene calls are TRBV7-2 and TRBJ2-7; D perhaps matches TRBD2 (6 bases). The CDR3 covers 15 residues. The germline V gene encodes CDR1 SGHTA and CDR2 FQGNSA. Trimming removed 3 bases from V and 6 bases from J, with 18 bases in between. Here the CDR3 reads CASSLRGTSMGEQYF. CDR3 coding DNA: TGTGCCAGCAGCTTGCGCGGGACTTCGATGGGCGAGCAGTACTTC.

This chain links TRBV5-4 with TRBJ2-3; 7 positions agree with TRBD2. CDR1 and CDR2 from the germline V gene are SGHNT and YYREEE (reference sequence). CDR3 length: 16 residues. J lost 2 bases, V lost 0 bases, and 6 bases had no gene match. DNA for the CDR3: TGTGCCAGCAGCTTGGCGGGGACTACCACCACAGATACGCAGTATTTT. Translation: CASSLAGTTTTDTQYF.

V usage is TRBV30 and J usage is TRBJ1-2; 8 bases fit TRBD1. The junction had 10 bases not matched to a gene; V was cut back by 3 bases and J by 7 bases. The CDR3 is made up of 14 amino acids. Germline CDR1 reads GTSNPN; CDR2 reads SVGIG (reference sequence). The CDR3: CAWRWTGIMFGYTF. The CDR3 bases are TGTGCCTGGAGGTGGACAGGGATAATGTTTGGCTACACCTTC.

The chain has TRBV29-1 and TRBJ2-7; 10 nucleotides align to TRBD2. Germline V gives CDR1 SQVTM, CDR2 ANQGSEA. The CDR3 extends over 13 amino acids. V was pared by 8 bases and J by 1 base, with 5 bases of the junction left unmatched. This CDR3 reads CSTLAGASYEQYF. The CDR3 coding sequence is TGCAGCACCCTAGCGGGAGCTTCCTACGAGCAGTACTTC.

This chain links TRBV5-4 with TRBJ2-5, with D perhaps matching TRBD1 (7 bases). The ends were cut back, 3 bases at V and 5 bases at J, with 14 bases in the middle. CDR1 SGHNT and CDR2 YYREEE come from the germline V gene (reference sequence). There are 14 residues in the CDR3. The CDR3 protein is CASSSPGGGETQYF. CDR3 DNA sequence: TGTGCCAGCAGCTCCCCAGGGGGAGGCGAGACCCAGTACTTC.

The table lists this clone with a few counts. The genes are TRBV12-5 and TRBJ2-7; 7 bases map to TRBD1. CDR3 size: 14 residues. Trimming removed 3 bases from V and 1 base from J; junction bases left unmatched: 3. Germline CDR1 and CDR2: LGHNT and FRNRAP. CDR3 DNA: TGTGCTAGTGGTTTTCCGGGACAGTCCTACGAGCAGTACTTC. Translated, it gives CASGFPGQSYEQYF. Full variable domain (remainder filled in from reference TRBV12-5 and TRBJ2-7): DARVTQTPRHKVTEMGQEVTMRCQPILGHNTVFWYRQTMMQGLELLAYFRNRAPLDDSGMPKDRFSAEMPDATLATLKIQPSEPRDSAVYFCASGFPGQSYEQYFGPGTRLTVT.

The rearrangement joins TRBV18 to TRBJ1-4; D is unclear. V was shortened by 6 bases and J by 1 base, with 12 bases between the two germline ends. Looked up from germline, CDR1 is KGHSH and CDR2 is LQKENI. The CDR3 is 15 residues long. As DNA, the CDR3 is TGTGCCAGCTCCCCCCGGAGGGAAACTAATGAAAAACTGTTTTTT. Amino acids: CASSPRRETNEKLFF.

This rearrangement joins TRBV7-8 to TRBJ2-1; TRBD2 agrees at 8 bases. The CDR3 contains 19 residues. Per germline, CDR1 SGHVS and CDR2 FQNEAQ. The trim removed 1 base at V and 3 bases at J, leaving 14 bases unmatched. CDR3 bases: TGTGCCAGCAGCTTAGTCCGCTTAGCGGGACCTCGACTCTACAATGAGCAGTTCTTC. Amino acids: CASSLVRLAGPRLYNEQFF. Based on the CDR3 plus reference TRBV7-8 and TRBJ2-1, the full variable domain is GAGVSQSPRYKVAKRGQDVALRCDPISGHVSLFWYQQALGQGPEFLTYFQNEAQLDKSGLPSDRFFAERPEGSVSTLKIQRTQQEDSAVYLCASSLVRLAGPRLYNEQFFGPGTRLTVL.